This T cell receptor beta chain derives from a study of cytomegalovirus exposure and HLA in healthy donors. Trimming cost V 0 bases and J 8 bases, with 8 bases left between them. The CDR3 runs 14 residues. Germline loops: CDR1 ENHRY, CDR2 SYGVKD. Study findings and constraints: The likely explanation for a cluster of highly shared sequence variants was sequencing artifact. Most TCR beta V segments were productive about 87% or about 30% of the time in an earlier analysis.

Comments on this clone: Its target is unknown.

The PCR made use of 60 Vbeta and 13 Jbeta primers. The assay was immunoSEQ multiplex PCR, and TCRdb's table has in-frame clones only and misses some. This sample has over 150,000 clones; roughly 74% occur once, and the top ten carry 2.5% to 3%. There were likely unrecorded immune exposures, though donors were nominally healthy when sampled. The sequence was obtained from a man aged 18-30 years in good health and CMV-seronegative. The genes are TRBV10-3 and TRBJ1-6, with D perhaps TRBD1 (6 bases). Material: PBMCs. CDR3 sequence: CAISESRTDSPLHF. The CDR3 bases are TGTGCCATCAGTGAGTCACGGACAGATTCACCCCTCCACTTT.